What follows are 30 T cell receptor beta chains derived from one specimen sequenced in a study of early T cells in non-severe SARS-CoV-2 infection. Each CDR3 protein is one row after TCRdb ran MiXCR on the 5' RACE reads. This repertoire shows 65,000 to 85,000 distinct CDR3 sequences, approximately 11% found once; its top ten account for less than 20%. The material sequenced was whole blood, taken at baseline. Receptor source: an adult who was a healthcare worker with PCR-confirmed SARS-CoV-2 infection or an uninfected control (not recorded which).

This clonotype was counted at least ten times. V is TRBV28 and J is TRBJ2-1; D is possibly TRBD2 (5 bases). CDR1 and CDR2 (germline): MDHEN, SYDVKM. The CDR3 loop spans 15 amino acids. The V end lost 6 bases, the J end lost 2 bases, and 14 bases lay between the germline ends. CDR3 coding DNA: TGTGCCAGCAGACGAATTGGGAGTACCTACAATGAGCAGTTCTTC. It codes for CASRRIGSTYNEQFF.

This clonotype was seen many times. The chain has TRBV14 and TRBJ2-7, with 8 bases identical to TRBD1. Germline CDR1 reads SGHDN; CDR2 reads FVKESK. J lost 5 bases, V lost 0 bases, and 9 bases had no gene match. The CDR3 runs to 16 residues. CDR3 nucleotide sequence: TGTGCCAGCAGCCAAGATTTCGACAGGGGCGCCCACGAGCAGTACTTC. This encodes CASSQDFDRGAHEQYF. Complete variable domain (other parts from reference TRBV14 and TRBJ2-7): EAGVTQFPSHSVIEKGQTVTLRCDPISGHDNLYWYRRVMGKEIKFLLHFVKESKQDESGMPNNRFLAERTGGTYSTLKVQPAELEDSGVYFCASSQDFDRGAHEQYFGPGTRLTVT.

The CDR3 spells CASSLRRLEHSGNTIYF. CDR3 nucleotide sequence: TGTGCCAGCAGTTTAAGGCGGTTGGAGCACTCTGGAAACACCATATATTTT. The chain couples TRBV12-3 or TRBV12-4 to TRBJ1-3; D call uncertain. V was clipped by 2 bases and J by 0 bases, with 14 bases between them. This CDR3 region has 17 residues.

V and J are TRBV20-1 and TRBJ2-1; 8 bases are shared with TRBD2. The trim removed 3 bases at V and 3 bases at J, leaving 13 bases unmatched. Germline-derived CDR1 and CDR2 are DFQATT and SNEGSKA (reference sequence). The CDR3 sequence is 17 residues long. The CDR3 nucleotides are TGCAGTGCTAGCCCCCTTCGACTAGCGCGGGTCTACAATGAGCAGTTCTTC. Protein product: CSASPLRLARVYNEQFF.

CDR3 in DNA: TGTGCCAGCAGCTTAGCAGGGGGCGGGGGCAATGAGCAGTTCTTC. Translated, it gives CASSLAGGGGNEQFF. The chain joins TRBV11-2 to TRBJ2-1; D might be TRBD1 (8 bases). The CDR3 loop spans 15 amino acids. Deletions cut 1 base from V and 6 bases from J, with 13 bases between. Germline V lookup: CDR1 SGHAT, CDR2 FQNNGV.

The V and J genes are TRBV6-2 or TRBV6-3 and TRBJ2-3; 13 positions agree with TRBD2. Germline CDR1 is MNHEY and CDR2 is SVGEGT. This CDR3 comprises 15 residues. The V gene end was trimmed by 7 bases and the J gene end by 7 bases; junction bases not matched to a gene: 8. The CDR3: CASIPGLAGSYTQYF. The CDR3 DNA reads as TGTGCCAGCATACCGGGACTAGCGGGATCATATACGCAGTATTTT.

The CDR3 sequence is CASSVGKGGEQYF. The CDR3 region has the DNA TGTGCCAGCAGCGTTGGGAAAGGGGGAGAGCAGTACTTC. The chain has TRBV25-1 and TRBJ2-7; tentative D call: TRBD1 (6 bases). The CDR3 is 13 amino acids. Trimming took 6 bases from V and 7 from J, leaving 16 bases between them. Per the germline V gene, CDR1 is MGHDK and CDR2 is SYGVNS.

This clonotype was seen a handful of times. The rearrangement links TRBV5-5 to TRBJ2-4, with 13 bases fitting TRBD2. The germline V gene has CDR1 SGHKS and CDR2 YYEKEE (reference sequence). The CDR3 consists of 18 residues. The V gene end was trimmed by 5 bases and the J gene end by 0 bases; junction bases not matched to a gene: 8. CDR3 in amino acids: CASSWGLAGRLAKNIQYF. The CDR3 DNA reads as TGTGCCAGCAGTTGGGGACTAGCGGGAAGACTAGCCAAAAACATTCAGTACTTC.

This clonotype was counted a few times. The chain has TRBV12-3 or TRBV12-4 and TRBJ2-7; tentatively, D is TRBD1 or TRBD2 (5 bases each). The CDR3 is 14 residues long. Trimming cost V 5 bases and J 1 base, with 12 bases left between them. The DNA for the CDR3 is TGTGCCAGCAGTCGACGGGACCTGTCCTACGAGCAGTACTTC. It translates to CASSRRDLSYEQYF.

The chain couples TRBV11-2 to TRBJ1-4; 10 bases agree with TRBD1. Germline assignment: CDR1 SGHAT and CDR2 FQNNGV. The CDR3 has 15 amino acids. J gave up 8 bases and V 4 bases, and 7 bases lay outside the gene matches. The CDR3 is CASSSSGTGVEKLFF. CDR3 in DNA: TGTGCCAGCAGCTCCTCCGGGACAGGGGTCGAAAAACTGTTTTTT. Supplemented by reference TRBV11-2 and TRBJ1-4, the full variable domain reads EAGVAQSPRYKIIEKRQSVAFWCNPISGHATLYWYQQILGQGPKLLIQFQNNGVVDDSQLPKDRFSAERLKGVDSTLKIQPAKLEDSAVYLCASSSSGTGVEKLFFGSGTQLSVL.

This sequence joins TRBV5-1 and TRBJ1-6, with D tentatively TRBD1 (6 bases). In germline, CDR1 is SGHRS, CDR2 YFSETQ. The CDR3 runs to 15 residues. V lost 0 bases and J 7 bases, leaving 11 bases between the germline ends. Written as DNA, the CDR3 is TGCGCCAGCAGCTTGGTTCTAGGGGGGAATTCACCCCTCCACTTT. It yields the protein CASSLVLGGNSPLHF.

With respect to this clonotype: At one end the junction does not follow the germline gene, possibly because of a read error. The rearrangement joins TRBV7-2 to TRBJ2-1; 7 positions match TRBD1. The CDR3 is 14 residues long. From germline, CDR1 is SGHTA and CDR2 FQGNSA. The CDR3 reads CVSKPGQLNNEQFF. In DNA form, the CDR3 reads TGTGTCAGCAAACCGGGACAGCTTAACAATGAGCAGTTCTTC.

There are many counts of this clonotype. The V gene is TRBV12-3 or TRBV12-4, the J gene TRBJ2-1; tentatively, D is TRBD2 (6 bases). This CDR3 spans 15 amino acids. Trimming pared 8 bases from V and 2 bases from J, leaving 16 bases between. CDR3 residues: CASSRSAGTYNEQFF. The CDR3 region has the DNA TGTGCCAGCTCCCGCTCGGCGGGGACCTACAATGAGCAGTTCTTC.

This clonotype was recorded at least ten times. The V gene is TRBV28, the J gene TRBJ2-4, with D perhaps assigned TRBD1 or TRBD2 (5 bases each). In germline, CDR1 is MDHEN, CDR2 SYDVKM. V was clipped by 3 bases and J by 0 bases, with 12 bases between them. This CDR3 comprises 16 residues. The CDR3 sequence is CASSFPGPLAKNIQYF. The CDR3 DNA reads TGTGCCAGCAGTTTCCCGGGGCCCCTAGCCAAAAACATTCAGTACTTC. Together with reference TRBV28 and TRBJ2-4, the CDR3 gives the full variable domain: DVKVTQSSRYLVKRTGEKVFLECVQDMDHENMFWYRQDPGLGLRLIYFSYDVKMKEKGDIPEGYSVSREKKERFSLILESASTNQTSMYLCASSFPGPLAKNIQYFGAGTRLSVL.

V is TRBV7-2 and J is TRBJ2-7; 7 bases align to TRBD1. Germline CDR1 reads SGHTA; CDR2 reads FQGNSA. The CDR3 has 14 residues. The J segment lost 3 bases and the V segment lost 1 base, leaving 3 bases of the junction unmatched. CDR3 region: CASSLGDSLYEQYF. The CDR3 nucleotides read TGTGCCAGCAGCTTAGGGGACAGCCTCTACGAGCAGTACTTC. Variable domain in full (rest from reference TRBV7-2 and TRBJ2-7): GAGVSQSPSNKVTEKGKDVELRCDPISGHTALYWYRQSLGQGLEFLIYFQGNSAPDKSGLPSDRFSAERTGGSVSTLTIQRTQQEDSAVYLCASSLGDSLYEQYFGPGTRLTVT.

The chain uses TRBV4-3 and TRBJ2-7; 7 positions match TRBD2. Looked up from germline, CDR1 is LGHNA and CDR2 is YSLEER. V dropped 1 base and J dropped 5; count of bases not matched to a gene: 17. This CDR3 comprises 18 residues. CDR3 nucleotide sequence: TGCGCCAGCAGCCAAGCTCCCGTACTGCGCGGGAGTGCCCACGAGCAGTACTTC. Translation: CASSQAPVLRGSAHEQYF.

This clonotype was recorded many times. The CDR3 region is CASSQFGGAGYGYTF. CDR3 bases: TGTGCCAGCAGCCAATTCGGGGGCGCGGGCTATGGCTACACCTTC. The J gene is TRBJ1-2, the V gene TRBV3-1, with D maybe TRBD1 (6 bases). Germline loops: CDR1 LGHDT, CDR2 YNNKEL (reference sequence). The CDR3 length is 15 residues. V lost 2 bases and J lost 4, with 14 bases in between. The full variable domain, rest sourced from reference TRBV3-1 and TRBJ1-2, is DTAVSQTPKYLVTQMGNDKSIKCEQNLGHDTMYWYKQDSKKFLKIMFSYNNKELIINETVPNRFSPKSPDKAHLNLHINSLELGDSAVYFCASSQFGGAGYGYTFGSGTRLTVV.

V usage is TRBV29-1 and J usage is TRBJ1-4; D is possibly TRBD1 (5 bases). Germline V CDR1 and CDR2: SQVTM, ANQGSEA. The V end was cut by 4 bases, the J end by 7 bases, with 13 bases between. This CDR3 region has 13 residues. The CDR3 sequence is CSVVLDKGEKLFF. The CDR3 DNA reads as TGCAGCGTTGTGTTGGACAAGGGTGAAAAACTGTTTTTT.

This clonotype was counted many times. The V call is TRBV9, the J call TRBJ2-2, with TRBD2 as a possible D gene (5 bases). Trimming left V 4 bases short and J 4 bases short, with 11 bases between. The length of the CDR3 is 14 residues. CDR1 SGDLS and CDR2 YYNGEE come from the germline V gene. Here the CDR3 DNA reads TGTGCCAGCAGCCCTTACCTAGCCACCGGGGAGCTGTTTTTT. This gives the protein CASSPYLATGELFF. Full variable domain (missing parts from reference TRBV9 and TRBJ2-2): DSGVTQTPKHLITATGQRVTLRCSPRSGDLSVYWYQQSLDQGLQFLIQYYNGEERAKGNILERFSAQQFPDLHSELNLSSLELGDSALYFCASSPYLATGELFFGEGSRLTVL.

In this sample, this clonotype turned up a few times. The chain uses TRBV5-1 and TRBJ2-4, with 8 bases that match TRBD1. Germline trimming cut 5 bases from V and 7 bases from J; bases unmatched to any gene: 14. The CDR3 covers 16 residues. The germline V gene has CDR1 SGHRS and CDR2 YFSETQ. The CDR3 here is CASRKETGVSDNIQYF. Here the CDR3 DNA reads TGCGCCAGCAGAAAAGAGACAGGGGTATCGGATAACATTCAGTACTTC.

The chain combines TRBV28 with TRBJ1-1; D is unclear. The V and J ends lost 1 base and 6 bases respectively, with 6 bases between them. CDR1 is MDHEN, CDR2 SYDVKM, per germline. CDR3 size: 12 residues. This chain's CDR3 is CASSLLVSEAFF. The DNA of the CDR3 is TGTGCCAGCAGTTTATTGGTTTCTGAAGCTTTCTTT. Looking up the rest from reference TRBV28 and TRBJ1-1 gives the full variable domain: DVKVTQSSRYLVKRTGEKVFLECVQDMDHENMFWYRQDPGLGLRLIYFSYDVKMKEKGDIPEGYSVSREKKERFSLILESASTNQTSMYLCASSLLVSEAFFGQGTRLTVV.

This clonotype was seen a handful of times. The chain carries TRBV29-1 and TRBJ1-2, with unresolved D. V lost 5 bases and J lost 7, with 11 bases in between. This CDR3 is built from 11 residues. Per germline, CDR1 SQVTM and CDR2 ANQGSEA. The CDR3 is CSVLSTSGYTF. CDR3 coding DNA: TGCAGCGTTTTAAGCACCAGTGGCTACACCTTC.

V and J are TRBV7-2 and TRBJ2-2; the match to TRBD2 covers 11 bases. Losses at the gene ends were 1 base for V and 3 bases for J; bases not matched to a gene: 7. The CDR3 totals 18 residues. Germline V gene lookup returns CDR1 SGHTA and CDR2 FQGNSA. The CDR3 protein is CASSLGLAGGVDTGELFF. DNA for the CDR3: TGTGCCAGCAGCTTAGGTCTAGCGGGAGGTGTGGACACCGGGGAGCTGTTTTTT.

This clonotype has only a few counts. V is TRBV7-8 and J is TRBJ2-3; D uncertain. The length of the CDR3 is 13 residues. Germline V gene sequence: CDR1 SGHVS, CDR2 FQNEAQ. The ends were cut back, 5 bases at V and 15 bases at J, with 21 bases in the middle. CDR3 sequence reads: CASSPQSGLQLYF. The CDR3 DNA follows: TGTGCCAGCAGCCCTCAATCCGGGCTCCAACTCTATTTT.

This clonotype occurred a few times. V usage is TRBV20-1 and J usage is TRBJ1-5; TRBD1 might be the D (6 bases). The length of the CDR3 is 13 residues. V was trimmed by 5 bases and J by 5 bases, leaving 13 bases between them. The germline CDR1 and CDR2 sequences are DFQATT and SNEGSKA (reference sequence). The CDR3 nucleotides read TGCAGTGCTTTCAACAGGGAGGATCAGCCCCAGCATTTT. It translates to CSAFNREDQPQHF.

There are many counts of this clonotype. This chain uses TRBV20-1 with TRBJ2-1; no clear D gene. The germline CDR1 and CDR2 sequences are DFQATT and SNEGSKA (reference sequence). The CDR3 has 14 amino acids. The chain's CDR3 is CSGWTVLNYNEQFF. CDR3 DNA sequence: TGCTCTGGGTGGACGGTTCTAAACTACAATGAGCAGTTCTTC.

This clonotype was seen only a few times. The V gene is TRBV6-2 or TRBV6-3, the J gene TRBJ2-7; no definite D call. V lost 5 bases, J lost 5 bases, and 10 bases lay in between. Germline V CDR1 and CDR2: MNHEY, SVGEGT. The CDR3 consists of 12 residues. CDR3 in DNA: TGTGCCAGCAGTGGTAGTTTCCACGAGCAGTACTTC. Protein sequence: CASSGSFHEQYF.

This clonotype was counted many times. The rearrangement links TRBV18 to TRBJ1-1; D is unresolved. Germline loops: CDR1 KGHSH, CDR2 LQKENI. The CDR3 sequence is 14 residues long. Trimming shortened V by 3 bases and J by 7 bases, and 15 bases separated the two germline ends. The CDR3 sequence: CASSPAGKSDEAFF. The CDR3 DNA reads TGTGCCAGCTCACCCGCGGGGAAATCGGATGAAGCTTTCTTT.

The table lists this clonotype with a few counts. The genes are TRBV7-9 and TRBJ1-4, with D hard to call. With 5 bases removed from V and 7 bases from J, the gap between germline ends came to 11 bases. The CDR3 contains 13 residues. CDR1 is SEHNR and CDR2 is FQNEAQ in the germline V gene (reference sequence). The CDR3 here is CASSHTDGEKLFF. CDR3 DNA sequence: TGTGCCAGCAGCCACACAGATGGTGAAAAACTGTTTTTT.

This clonotype was recorded at least ten times. V and J are TRBV7-9 and TRBJ2-3; TRBD1 agrees at 12 bases. CDR1 is SEHNR, CDR2 FQNEAQ, per germline (reference sequence). With 6 bases clipped from V and 2 bases from J, the junction kept 6 bases outside the gene matches. The CDR3 contains 16 residues. This CDR3 reads CASSSGTGGFTDTQYF. The CDR3 DNA follows: TGTGCCAGCAGTTCCGGGACAGGGGGCTTCACAGATACGCAGTATTTT.